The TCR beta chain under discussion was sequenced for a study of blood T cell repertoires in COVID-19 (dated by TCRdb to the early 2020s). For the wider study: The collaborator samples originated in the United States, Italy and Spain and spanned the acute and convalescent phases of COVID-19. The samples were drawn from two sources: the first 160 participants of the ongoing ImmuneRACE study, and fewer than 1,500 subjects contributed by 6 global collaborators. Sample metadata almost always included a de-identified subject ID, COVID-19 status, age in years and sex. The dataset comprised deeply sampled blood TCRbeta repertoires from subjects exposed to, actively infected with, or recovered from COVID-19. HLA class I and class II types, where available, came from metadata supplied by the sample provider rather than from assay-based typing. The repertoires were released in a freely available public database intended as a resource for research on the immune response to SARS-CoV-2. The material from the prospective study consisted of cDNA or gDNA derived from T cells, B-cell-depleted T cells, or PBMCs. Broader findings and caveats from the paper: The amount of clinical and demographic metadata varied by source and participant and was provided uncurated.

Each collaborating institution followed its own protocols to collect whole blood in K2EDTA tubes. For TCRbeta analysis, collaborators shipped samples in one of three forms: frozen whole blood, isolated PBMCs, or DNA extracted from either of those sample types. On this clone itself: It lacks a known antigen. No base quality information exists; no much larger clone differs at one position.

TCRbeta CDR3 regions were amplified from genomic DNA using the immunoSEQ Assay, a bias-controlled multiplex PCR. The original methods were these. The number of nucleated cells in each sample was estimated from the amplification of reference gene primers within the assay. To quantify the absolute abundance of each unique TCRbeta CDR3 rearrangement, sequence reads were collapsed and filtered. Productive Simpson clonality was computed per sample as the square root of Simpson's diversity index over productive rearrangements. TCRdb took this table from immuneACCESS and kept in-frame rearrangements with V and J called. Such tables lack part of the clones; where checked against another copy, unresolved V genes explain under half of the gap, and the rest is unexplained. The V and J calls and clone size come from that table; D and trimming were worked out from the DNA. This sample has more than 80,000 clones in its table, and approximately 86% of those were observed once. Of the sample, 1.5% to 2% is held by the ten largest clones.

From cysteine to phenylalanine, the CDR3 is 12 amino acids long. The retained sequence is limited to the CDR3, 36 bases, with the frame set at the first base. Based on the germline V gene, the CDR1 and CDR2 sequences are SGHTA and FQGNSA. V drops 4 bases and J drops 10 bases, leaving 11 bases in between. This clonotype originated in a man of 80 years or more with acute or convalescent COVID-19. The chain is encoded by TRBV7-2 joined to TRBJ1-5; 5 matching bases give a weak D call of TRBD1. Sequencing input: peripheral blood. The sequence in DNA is TGTGCCAGCAGCTCAACCACAGGCCCCCAGCATTTT. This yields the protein CASSSTTGPQHF.